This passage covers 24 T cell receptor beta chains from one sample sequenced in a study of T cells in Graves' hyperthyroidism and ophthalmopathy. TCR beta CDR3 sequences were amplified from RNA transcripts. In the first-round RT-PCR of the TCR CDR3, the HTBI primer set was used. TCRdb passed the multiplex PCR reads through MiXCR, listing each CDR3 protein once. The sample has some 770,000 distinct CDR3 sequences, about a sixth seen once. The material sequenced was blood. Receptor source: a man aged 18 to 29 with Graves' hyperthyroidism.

The CDR3: CSARVTGTDTQYF. CDR3 coding DNA: TGCAGTGCTAGAGTCACAGGCACAGATACGCAGTATTTT. The chain couples TRBV20-1 to TRBJ2-3; D gene uncertain. The germline V and J ends were trimmed by 1 base and 1 base, with 6 bases remaining between them. The CDR3 loop spans 13 amino acids. The V gene's germline CDR1 is DFQATT and CDR2 SNEGSKA (reference sequence).

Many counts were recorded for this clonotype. This CDR3 reads CASSELGRARGETQYF. Written as DNA, the CDR3 is TGTGCCAGCAGTGAATTGGGCAGGGCGCGTGGGGAGACCCAGTACTTC. The chain is built from TRBV2 and TRBJ2-5; D is perhaps TRBD1 (5 bases). Germline loops: CDR1 SNHLY, CDR2 FYNNEI. CDR3 size: 16 residues. V dropped 2 bases and J dropped 5 bases, with 18 bases sitting between them.

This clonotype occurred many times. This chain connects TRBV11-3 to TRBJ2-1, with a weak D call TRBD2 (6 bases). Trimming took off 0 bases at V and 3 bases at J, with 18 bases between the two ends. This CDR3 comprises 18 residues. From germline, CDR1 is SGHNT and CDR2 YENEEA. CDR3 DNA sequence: TGTGCCAGCAGCTTAGATCGAGTCGGGACTTCGGGCTACAATGAGCAGTTCTTC. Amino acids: CASSLDRVGTSGYNEQFF.

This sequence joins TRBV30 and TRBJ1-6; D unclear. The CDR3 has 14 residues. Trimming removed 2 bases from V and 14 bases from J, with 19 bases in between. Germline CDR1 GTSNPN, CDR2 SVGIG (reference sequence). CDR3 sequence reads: CAWSLTGLLETLHF. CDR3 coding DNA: TGTGCCTGGAGTTTGACGGGGTTGTTGGAAACCCTCCACTTT.

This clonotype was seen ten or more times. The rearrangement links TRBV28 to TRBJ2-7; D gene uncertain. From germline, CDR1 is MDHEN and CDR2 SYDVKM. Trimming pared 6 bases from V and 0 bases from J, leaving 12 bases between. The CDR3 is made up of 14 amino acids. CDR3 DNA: TGTGCCAGCAGATCAATCCGGAGCTCCTACGAGCAGTACTTC. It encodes CASRSIRSSYEQYF.

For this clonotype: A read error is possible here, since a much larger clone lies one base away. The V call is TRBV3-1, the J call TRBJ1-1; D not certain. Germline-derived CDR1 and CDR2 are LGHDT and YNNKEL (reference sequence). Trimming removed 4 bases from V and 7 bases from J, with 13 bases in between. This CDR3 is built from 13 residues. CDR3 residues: CASSLQPGIEAFF. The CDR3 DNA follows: TGTGCCAGCAGCCTTCAGCCGGGCATTGAAGCTTTCTTT.

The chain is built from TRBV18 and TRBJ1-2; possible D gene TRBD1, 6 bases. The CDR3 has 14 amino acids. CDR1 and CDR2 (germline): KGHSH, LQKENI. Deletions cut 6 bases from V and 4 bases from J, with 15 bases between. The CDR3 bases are TGTGCCAGCTCCGCCGGGGGCTTGGGCTATGGCTACACCTTC. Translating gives CASSAGGLGYGYTF.

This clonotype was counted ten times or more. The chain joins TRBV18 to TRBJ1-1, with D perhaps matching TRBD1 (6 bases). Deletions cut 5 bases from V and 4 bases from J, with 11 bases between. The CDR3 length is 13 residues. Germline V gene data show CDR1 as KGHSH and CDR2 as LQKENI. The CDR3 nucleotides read TGTGCCAGCTCAAACCAGGGGAGCACTGAAGCTTTCTTT. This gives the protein CASSNQGSTEAFF.

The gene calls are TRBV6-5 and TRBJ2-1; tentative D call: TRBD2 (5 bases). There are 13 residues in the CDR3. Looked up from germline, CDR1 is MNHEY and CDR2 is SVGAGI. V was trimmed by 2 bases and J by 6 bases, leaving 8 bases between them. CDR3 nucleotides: TGTGCCAGCAGTTACGGTGGGAGCAATGAGCAGTTCTTC. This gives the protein CASSYGGSNEQFF.

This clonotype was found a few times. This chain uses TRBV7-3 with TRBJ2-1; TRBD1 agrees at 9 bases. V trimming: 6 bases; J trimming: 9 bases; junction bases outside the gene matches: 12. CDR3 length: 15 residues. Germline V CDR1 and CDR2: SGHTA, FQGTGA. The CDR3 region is CASSQPGQGIREQFF. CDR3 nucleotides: TGTGCCAGCAGTCAGCCGGGACAGGGTATCCGTGAGCAGTTCTTC.

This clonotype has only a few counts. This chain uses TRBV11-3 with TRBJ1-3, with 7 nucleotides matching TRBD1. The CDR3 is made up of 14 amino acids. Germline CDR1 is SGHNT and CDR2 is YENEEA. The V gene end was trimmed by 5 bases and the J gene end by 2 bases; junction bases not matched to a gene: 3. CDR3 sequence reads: CASSMGQTGNTIYF. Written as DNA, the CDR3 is TGTGCCAGCAGCATGGGACAGACTGGAAACACCATATATTTT. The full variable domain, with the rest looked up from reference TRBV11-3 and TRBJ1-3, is EAGVVQSPRYKIIEKKQPVAFWCNPISGHNTLYWYLQNLGQGPELLIRYENEEAVDDSQLPKDRFSAERLKGVDSTLKIQPAELGDSAVYLCASSMGQTGNTIYFGEGSWLTVV.

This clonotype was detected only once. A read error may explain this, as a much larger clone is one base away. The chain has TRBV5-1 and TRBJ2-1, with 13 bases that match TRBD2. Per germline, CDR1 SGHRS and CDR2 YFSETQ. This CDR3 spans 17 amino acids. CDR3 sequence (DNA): TGCGCCAGCAGCTTCGCGCCCACTAGCGGGAGGGCCAATGAGCAGCTCTTC. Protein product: CASSFAPTSGRANEQLF.

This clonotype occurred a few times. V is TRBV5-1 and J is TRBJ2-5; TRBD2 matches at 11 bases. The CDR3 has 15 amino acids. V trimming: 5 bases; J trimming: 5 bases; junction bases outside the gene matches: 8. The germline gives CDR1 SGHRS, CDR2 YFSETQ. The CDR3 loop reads CASSWVAGGHETQYF. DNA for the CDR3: TGCGCCAGCAGTTGGGTAGCGGGAGGGCATGAGACCCAGTACTTC.

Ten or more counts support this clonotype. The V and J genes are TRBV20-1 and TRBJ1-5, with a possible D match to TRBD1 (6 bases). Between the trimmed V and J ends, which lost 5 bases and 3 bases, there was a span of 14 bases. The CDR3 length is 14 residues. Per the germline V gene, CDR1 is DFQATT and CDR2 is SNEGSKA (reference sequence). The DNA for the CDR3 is TGCAGTGCTCAATCGACAGGCCCCAATCAGCCCCAGCATTTT. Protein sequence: CSAQSTGPNQPQHF.

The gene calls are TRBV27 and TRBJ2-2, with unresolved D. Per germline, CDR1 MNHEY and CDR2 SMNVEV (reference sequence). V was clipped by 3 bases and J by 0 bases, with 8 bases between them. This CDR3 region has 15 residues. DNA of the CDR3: TGTGCCAGCAGTTTCTGGTCCGCGAACACCGGGGAGCTGTTTTTT. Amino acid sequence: CASSFWSANTGELFF.

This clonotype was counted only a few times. The CDR3 DNA follows: TGTGCCATCAGCACGGGACAGGGGAACTATGGCTACACCTTC. Translated: CAISTGQGNYGYTF. This chain joins TRBV10-3 and TRBJ1-2; TRBD1 aligns across 10 bases. Germline CDR1 and CDR2: ENHRY and SYGVKD. The CDR3 has 14 residues. Unmatched junction bases numbered 3, after V lost 6 bases and J lost 2 bases.

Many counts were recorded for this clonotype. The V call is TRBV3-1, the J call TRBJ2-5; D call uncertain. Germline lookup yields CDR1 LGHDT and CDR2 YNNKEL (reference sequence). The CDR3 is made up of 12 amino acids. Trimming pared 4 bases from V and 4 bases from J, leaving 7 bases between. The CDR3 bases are TGTGCCAGCAGCCGCCACGGAGAGACCCAGTACTTC. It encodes CASSRHGETQYF.

The CDR3 loop reads CASSVQGGREQYF. DNA of the CDR3: TGTGCCAGCAGCGTTCAGGGCGGAAGGGAGCAGTACTTC. The chain couples TRBV3-1 to TRBJ2-7; a possible D gene is TRBD1 (5 bases). V was clipped by 5 bases and J by 7 bases, with 15 bases between them. CDR1 and CDR2 (germline): LGHDT, YNNKEL (reference sequence). CDR3 length equals 13 residues.

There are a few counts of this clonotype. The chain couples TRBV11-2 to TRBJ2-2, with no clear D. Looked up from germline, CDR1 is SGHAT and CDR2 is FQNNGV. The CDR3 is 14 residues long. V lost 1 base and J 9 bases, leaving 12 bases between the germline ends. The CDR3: CASSLGVGTRELFF. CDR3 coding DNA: TGTGCCAGCAGCTTAGGAGTAGGAACCAGGGAGCTGTTTTTT.

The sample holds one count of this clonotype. The CDR3 DNA is TGTGCCAGCAGCCCAGGGGTAGCCGAGACCTACGAGCAGTACTTC. Encoded protein: CASSPGVAETYEQYF. The chain couples TRBV7-2 to TRBJ2-7; D may be TRBD1 (6 bases). Per the germline V gene, CDR1 is SGHTA and CDR2 is FQGNSA. V lost 5 bases, J lost 2 bases, and 16 bases lay in between. The CDR3 runs to 15 residues.

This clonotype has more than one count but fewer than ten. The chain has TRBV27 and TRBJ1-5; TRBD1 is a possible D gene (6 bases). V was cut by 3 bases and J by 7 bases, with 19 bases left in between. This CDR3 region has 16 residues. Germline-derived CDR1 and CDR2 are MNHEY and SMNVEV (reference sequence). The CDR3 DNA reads TGTGCCAGCAGTTTCGCCTCGGGGGCTCCTGGGCAGCCCCAGCATTTT. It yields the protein CASSFASGAPGQPQHF.

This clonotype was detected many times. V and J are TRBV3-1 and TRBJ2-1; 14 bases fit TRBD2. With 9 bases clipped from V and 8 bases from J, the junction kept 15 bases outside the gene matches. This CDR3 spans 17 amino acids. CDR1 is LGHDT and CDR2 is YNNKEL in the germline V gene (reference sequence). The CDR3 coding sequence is TGTGCCAGTATTCCCGGGACTAGCGGGAGTATCCCCCATGAGCAGTTCTTC. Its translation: CASIPGTSGSIPHEQFF.

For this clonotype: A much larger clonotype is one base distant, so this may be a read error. CDR3 sequence: CSGQGLAGDKEQYF. In DNA form, the CDR3 reads TGCAGCGGGCAGGGACTAGCGGGAGACAAAGAGCAGTACTTC. The chain is built from TRBV29-1 and TRBJ2-7; 14 bases align to TRBD2. The length of the CDR3 is 14 residues. The germline V gene encodes CDR1 SQVTM and CDR2 ANQGSEA. The V and J ends lost 7 bases and 7 bases, in that order; junction bases with no gene match: 9.

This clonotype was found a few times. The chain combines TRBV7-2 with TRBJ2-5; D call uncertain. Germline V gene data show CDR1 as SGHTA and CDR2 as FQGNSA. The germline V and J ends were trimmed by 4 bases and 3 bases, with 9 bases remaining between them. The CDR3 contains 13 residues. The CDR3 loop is CASSYHEEETQYF. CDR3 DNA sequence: TGTGCCAGCAGCTACCACGAGGAAGAGACCCAGTACTTC.